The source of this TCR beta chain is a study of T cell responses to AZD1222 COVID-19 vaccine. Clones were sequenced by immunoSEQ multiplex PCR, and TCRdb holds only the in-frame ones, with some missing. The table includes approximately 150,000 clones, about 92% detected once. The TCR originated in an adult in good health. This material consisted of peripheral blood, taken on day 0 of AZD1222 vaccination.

DNA for the CDR3: TGCGCCAGCAGTCAGACTTCTTCGGGGGTTCTCTATGGCTACACCTTC. It yields the protein CASSQTSSGVLYGYTF. The chain combines TRBV4-1 with TRBJ1-2, with a weak D call TRBD1 (5 bases). The germline gives CDR1 MGHRA, CDR2 YSYEKL. The CDR3 has 16 amino acids. Trimming took off 6 bases at V and 4 bases at J, with 21 bases between the two ends.